The rows below give T cell receptor beta chains drawn from one sample of a study of blood T cells in healthy people across ages. From the 5' RACE reads, TCRdb called clonotypes with MiXCR, one entry per CDR3 protein. The table includes more than 550,000 distinct CDR3 sequences, 20% to 25% detected once. The sequencing input was blood. These TCRs come from a man between 65 and 79 years old in good health. CDR3s include the opening cysteine and the closing phenylalanine or tryptophan. D genes are given only for firm matches. Some rows mark clone size as missing; the rest say once, few, many or name a class of expanded clone.

clone size	V gene	D gene	J gene	CDR3 DNA	CDR3 protein
few	TRBV11-2	-	TRBJ1-2	TGTGCCAGCAGCCCGGGACACTCCAATCGCTACACCTTC	CASSPGHSNRYTF
-	TRBV5-1	TRBD1	TRBJ1-2	TGCGCCAGCAGCTTGGGGGACGACAGGGTGAATTATGGCTACACCTTC	CASSLGDDRVNYGYTF
few	TRBV12-3/TRBV12-4	-	TRBJ2-2	TGTGCCAGCACCATCCACGGCGACACCGGGGAGCTGTTTTTT	CASTIHGDTGELFF
few	TRBV19	TRBD2	TRBJ2-1	TGTGCCAGTAGTTCAATAGCGGGAGGGCCGGGGAATGAGCAGTTCTTC	CASSSIAGGPGNEQFF
many	TRBV6-6	-	TRBJ2-1	TGTGCCACCGGGCGGGATCGAGAGCAGTTCTTC	CATGRDREQFF
few	TRBV27	-	TRBJ1-4	TGTGCCAGCAGTCAAAGACAGGTCGGAAAACTGTTTTTT	CASSQRQVGKLFF
-	TRBV5-4	-	TRBJ1-2	TGTGCCAGCAGCCCCGGGACACCCGCGAATAATGGCTACACCTTC	CASSPGTPANNGYTF
few	TRBV7-2	TRBD2	TRBJ2-1	TGTGCCAGCAGCAAGAGCGGGAGAGCGGGGAACAATGAGCAGTTCTTC	CASSKSGRAGNNEQFF
few	TRBV20-1	TRBD2	TRBJ2-3	TGCAGTGCTAGAGGCGCTCTAGCGGGAGGGCCCGGAGATACGCAGTATTTT	CSARGALAGGPGDTQYF
few	TRBV28	-	TRBJ2-1	TGTGCCAGCAGGAAGGGACTTAGGGAGTACAATGAGCAGTTCTTC	CASRKGLREYNEQFF